Below are 12 T cell receptor beta chains sequenced from a single sample in a study of cytomegalovirus exposure and HLA in healthy donors. The PCR made use of 60 Vbeta and 13 Jbeta primers. Assay: immunoSEQ multiplex PCR; the TCRdb copy retains only in-frame clones and omits some. The table includes 150,000 or so clones, over 60% detected once. Input material: PBMCs. These receptors were obtained from a middle-aged man in good health and CMV-seropositive.

V and J are TRBV2 and TRBJ2-7; 13 bases match TRBD2. This CDR3 has 15 residues. Germline V gene sequence: CDR1 SNHLY, CDR2 FYNNEI. Losses at the gene ends were 6 bases for V and 6 bases for J; bases not matched to a gene: 8. This chain's CDR3 is CASSARGTSGTEQYF. CDR3 bases: TGTGCCAGCAGCGCAAGGGGGACTAGCGGGACCGAGCAGTACTTC. The complete variable domain, with remaining parts taken from reference TRBV2 and TRBJ2-7, reads EPEVTQTPSHQVTQMGQEVILRCVPISNHLYFYWYRQILGQKVEFLVSFYNNEISEKSEIFDDQFSVERPDGSNFTLKIRSTKLEDSAMYFCASSARGTSGTEQYFGPGTRLTVT.

The chain is built from TRBV25-1 and TRBJ1-1; a weak D match, TRBD1 (5 bases). This CDR3 region has 14 residues. Between the trimmed V and J ends, which lost 4 bases and 5 bases, there was a span of 14 bases. Germline CDR1 is MGHDK and CDR2 is SYGVNS. The CDR3 sequence: CASSGQGVRTEAFF. For the CDR3, the DNA is TGTGCCAGCAGTGGCCAAGGGGTGAGGACTGAAGCTTTCTTT. The variable domain in full, completed from reference TRBV25-1 and TRBJ1-1, reads EADIYQTPRYLVIGTGKKITLECSQTMGHDKMYWYQQDPGMELHLIHYSYGVNSTEKGDLSSESTVSRIRTEHFPLTLESARPSHTSQYLCASSGQGVRTEAFFGQGTRLTVV.

The chain joins TRBV2 to TRBJ2-7; 13 bases line up with TRBD2. Germline lookup yields CDR1 SNHLY and CDR2 FYNNEI. Trimming cost V 5 bases and J 7 bases; bases outside gene matches: 8. The CDR3 has 15 amino acids. The CDR3 bases are TGTGCCAGCAGTCCAGGACTAGCGGGAGTGGGGGAGCAGTACTTC. It yields the protein CASSPGLAGVGEQYF.

The genes are TRBV4-1 and TRBJ1-2; 9 bases align to TRBD1. CDR1 and CDR2 (germline): MGHRA, YSYEKL. The J segment lost 3 bases and the V segment lost 3 bases, leaving 5 bases of the junction unmatched. This CDR3 is 15 amino acids long. CDR3 DNA: TGCGCCAGCAGCCATCTACAGGGGGCGGACTATGGCTACACCTTC. As protein: CASSHLQGADYGYTF.

The genes are TRBV10-3 and TRBJ2-1; 7 bases match TRBD2. V gave up 0 bases and J gave up 1 base; unmatched junction bases: 3. The CDR3 is 16 amino acids. Germline V gene sequence: CDR1 ENHRY, CDR2 SYGVKD. DNA of the CDR3: TGTGCCATCAGTGAGTCGATCGGGGGGTCCTACAATGAGCAGTTCTTC. As protein: CAISESIGGSYNEQFF.

This clone was seen only a few times. The chain is built from TRBV4-1 and TRBJ1-5; 11 positions agree with TRBD1. CDR1 and CDR2 (germline): MGHRA, YSYEKL. This CDR3 contains 15 residues. Germline trimming cut 6 bases from V and 4 bases from J; bases unmatched to any gene: 5. DNA for the CDR3: TGCGCCAGCAGGCGGGGACAGGGGGGGAATCAGCCCCAGCATTTT. Encoded protein: CASRRGQGGNQPQHF.

The chain recombines TRBV11-2 with TRBJ2-7, with TRBD1 matching over 8 bases. The CDR3 extends over 14 amino acids. CDR1 is SGHAT and CDR2 is FQNNGV in the germline V gene. With V trimmed by 5 bases and J by 3 bases, 6 bases remained unmatched. Here the CDR3 DNA reads TGTGCCAGCAGCGTTCAGGGGGCCCTCTACGAGCAGTACTTC. This encodes CASSVQGALYEQYF.

The rearrangement uses TRBV2 and TRBJ2-2; D is unclear. In germline, CDR1 is SNHLY, CDR2 FYNNEI. V lost 2 bases and J lost 0, with 7 bases in between. The CDR3 spans 15 residues. CDR3 nucleotides: TGTGCCAGCAGTGAACACAGCTCGAACACCGGGGAGCTGTTTTTT. Encoded protein: CASSEHSSNTGELFF.

The rearrangement joins TRBV15 to TRBJ2-6; TRBD1 aligns across 8 bases. The trim removed 5 bases at V and 4 bases at J, leaving 10 bases unmatched. Germline V gene sequence: CDR1 LNHNV, CDR2 YYDKDF (reference sequence). This CDR3 has 17 residues. The chain's CDR3 is CATSAMTGAMGANVLTF. The CDR3 region has the DNA TGTGCCACCAGCGCTATGACAGGGGCTATGGGGGCCAACGTCCTGACTTTC.

The V gene is TRBV5-1, the J gene TRBJ2-7; TRBD2 matches at 10 bases. Germline-derived CDR1 and CDR2 are SGHRS and YFSETQ. CDR3 length: 14 residues. Unmatched junction bases numbered 9, after V lost 8 bases and J lost 4 bases. The CDR3 DNA is TGCGCCAGTACGCAGCGGGAGGGCCGTTACGAGCAGTACTTC. This encodes CASTQREGRYEQYF.

The chain links TRBV2 to TRBJ2-3; tentative D call: TRBD2 (6 bases). V shed 7 bases and J shed 1 base, with 15 bases lying between them. The CDR3 sequence is 15 residues long. Germline V gene lookup returns CDR1 SNHLY and CDR2 FYNNEI. In DNA form, the CDR3 reads TGTGCCAGCACCCCGGCTTGGGGGGGCACAGATACGCAGTATTTT. This gives the protein CASTPAWGGTDTQYF.

This clone came up once. J is TRBJ2-3 and V is TRBV5-1, with TRBD1 matching over 9 bases. The CDR3 covers 15 residues. Germline CDR1 reads SGHRS; CDR2 reads YFSETQ. Trimming removed 4 bases from V and 3 bases from J; junction bases left unmatched: 6. The CDR3 DNA is TGCGCCAGCAGCGAACAGGGGGCTAGAACAGATACGCAGTATTTT. This sequence encodes CASSEQGARTDTQYF.